This TCR beta chain was profiled in a study of shared T cell receptors in the human thymus. A remark on this clone: Other nucleotide sequences from this sample produce the same CDR3.

Trimming took 4 bases from V and 3 from J; bases not matched to a gene: 4. The CDR3 extends over 14 amino acids. Germline V CDR1 and CDR2: SGDLS, YYNGEE. Only in-frame clones appear in the TCRdb table, and some are missing; sequencing was by immunoSEQ multiplex PCR. The table includes 550,000 to 800,000 clones, 70% to 90% detected once. The data were also submitted as part of a second study, on human thymus T cells. From that second work: Infants served as donors; they were healthy and Finnish and were having corrective surgery for congenital heart defects. Resections removed during corrective heart surgery provided the thymus tissue used. Highly overlapping thymic repertoires in unrelated individuals were reported by related research.

Sequencing was done on a sample of thymocytes. The clonotype was recovered from a girl less than two years old with a congenital heart defect. This sequence joins TRBV9 and TRBJ1-1, with 9 bases lining up with TRBD1. Here the CDR3 DNA reads TGTGCCAGCAGCCCCCGGGACAGGGACACTGAAGCTTTCTTT. The encoded protein is CASSPRDRDTEAFF.